The entry below describes one T cell receptor (beta chain). These data come from a study of regulatory T cells in long-lasting Graves disease. The CDR3 runs 15 residues. Germline loops: CDR1 SGHRS, CDR2 YFSETQ. V was clipped by 0 bases and J by 3 bases, with 11 bases between them. The time point here: newly diagnosed GD, antithyroid drugs for less than 3 months. With RNA extracted from PBMCs as input, the TCR library was made. Assembly of TCR beta libraries relied on iRepertoire HTBI primers together with Arm-PCR of CDR3 regions. TCRdb redid the calling of the multiplex PCR reads with MiXCR, one entry per CDR3 protein. The sample shows around 460,000 distinct CDR3 sequences, less than 15% of them seen only once. These data are also associated with another study on T cells in Graves' hyperthyroidism and ophthalmopathy. As reported in that work: Not enrolled were patients with uncontrolled infection, other autoimmune disease, pregnancy or lactation.

The chain employs TRBV5-1 and TRBJ2-3; D gene uncertain. This material consisted of peripheral blood mononuclear cells (PBMCs), taken at new diagnosis, from a patient treated with antithyroid drugs. The receptor comes from a woman between 45 and 65 years old with Graves disease. The CDR3 loop reads CASSLDGALTDTQYF. DNA for the CDR3: TGCGCCAGCAGCTTGGACGGAGCCCTGACAGATACGCAGTATTTT. The full variable domain, rest sourced from reference TRBV5-1 and TRBJ2-3, is KAGVTQTPRYLIKTRGQQVTLSCSPISGHRSVSWYQQTPGQGLQFLFEYFSETQRNKGNFPGRFSGRQFSNSRSEMNVSTLELGDSALYLCASSLDGALTDTQYFGPGTRLTVL.